The source of this TCR beta chain is a study of blood T cells in healthy people across ages. This clonotype is a singleton in its sample. Antigen unknown. Sample-barcoded 5' priming and a J-beta primer mix drove a second PCR of about 6 to 12 cycles. Via MiXCR, TCRdb re-called the 5' RACE reads, giving one row per CDR3 protein. The sample carries approximately 1,100,000 distinct CDR3 sequences, less than 50% recorded once. General study findings and limits: Naive T cell percentage showed a strong correlation with the diversity of TCR beta. Per million T cells, TCR beta diversity dropped roughly linearly as age increased.

Trimming removed 0 bases at V and 9 bases at J, with 18 bases between. Germline CDR1 reads MGHRA; CDR2 reads YSYEKL. This CDR3 is built from 16 residues. The TCR was taken from a woman in her fifties or sixties in good health. Sequenced material: blood. This chain connects TRBV4-1 to TRBJ1-5; D is unresolved. The CDR3 sequence is CASSQDVPLRPAPQHF. The CDR3 DNA reads as TGCGCCAGCAGCCAAGATGTGCCCCTGAGGCCGGCGCCCCAGCATTTT.